The 15 T cell receptor beta chains below come from one sample, sequenced in a study of early T cells in non-severe SARS-CoV-2 infection. Using its own MiXCR run on the 5' RACE reads, TCRdb lists one record per CDR3 protein. The sample has about 49,000 distinct CDR3 sequences; under 7% are singletons. This specimen was whole blood, taken at baseline. The receptors shown here come from an adult who was a healthcare worker with PCR-confirmed SARS-CoV-2 infection or an uninfected control (not recorded which).

This clonotype has ten or more counts. The chain links TRBV19 to TRBJ2-3; D unresolved. This CDR3 contains 16 residues. V was clipped by 3 bases and J by 0 bases, with 13 bases between them. Germline V gene lookup returns CDR1 LNHDA and CDR2 SQIVND (reference sequence). The CDR3 is CASSMAAGASTDTQYF. The CDR3, as DNA: TGTGCCAGTAGTATGGCGGCAGGCGCTAGCACAGATACGCAGTATTTT.

V is TRBV20-1 and J is TRBJ1-5; TRBD1 agrees at 7 bases. The CDR3 is made up of 16 amino acids. J was trimmed by 1 base and V by 1 base; bases with no gene match: 7. CDR1 and CDR2 (germline): DFQATT, SNEGSKA (reference sequence). The chain's CDR3 is CSARGKTGYSNQPQHF. The CDR3 bases are TGCAGTGCTAGAGGAAAGACAGGGTACAGCAATCAGCCCCAGCATTTT.

The chain couples TRBV6-2 or TRBV6-3 to TRBJ2-7, with D unclear. CDR1 and CDR2 from the germline V gene are MNHEY and SVGEGT. The CDR3 runs 12 residues. The V and J ends lost 1 base and 4 bases respectively, with 5 bases between them. CDR3 sequence reads: CASSYYGYEQYF. CDR3 nucleotides: TGTGCCAGCAGTTACTACGGGTACGAGCAGTACTTC.

For this clonotype: A much bigger clone sits one base away, suggesting this may be a read error. The chain uses TRBV20-1 and TRBJ2-3, with 12 bases lining up with TRBD2. This CDR3 spans 17 amino acids. The V gene's germline CDR1 is DFQATT and CDR2 SNEGSKA (reference sequence). Losses at the gene ends were 7 bases for V and 0 bases for J; bases not matched to a gene: 11. CDR3 in amino acids: CSESTSGGSISTDTQYF. CDR3 bases: TGCAGTGAGAGTACTAGCGGGGGGTCGATTAGCACAGATACGCAGTATTTT.

This clonotype appeared many times. The genes are TRBV6-5 and TRBJ2-2; D is ambiguous. CDR3 size: 14 residues. Trimming shortened V by 6 bases and J by 2 bases, and 10 bases separated the two germline ends. Germline CDR1 MNHEY, CDR2 SVGAGI. The CDR3 DNA follows: TGTGCCAGCAGCGGAACCTACAACACCGGGGAGCTGTTTTTT. Protein product: CASSGTYNTGELFF.

Many counts were recorded for this clonotype. The chain links TRBV11-3 to TRBJ2-5; D call uncertain. V lost 1 base and J 7 bases, leaving 10 bases between the germline ends. This CDR3 comprises 13 residues. The V gene's germline CDR1 is SGHNT and CDR2 YENEEA. CDR3 coding DNA: TGTGCCAGCAGCTTAGGGGCCCCGCCGACCCAGTACTTC. This translates into CASSLGAPPTQYF.

This clonotype was seen a few times. This chain's CDR3 is CSARDGTGLEYEQYF. CDR3 bases: TGCAGTGCTAGAGATGGCACAGGTCTAGAGTACGAGCAGTACTTC. This chain connects TRBV20-1 to TRBJ2-7, with a weak D call TRBD1 (5 bases). The CDR3 is 15 amino acids. The V and J ends lost 0 bases and 4 bases respectively, with 16 bases between them. CDR1 and CDR2 from the germline V gene are DFQATT and SNEGSKA (reference sequence).

This clonotype was counted between two and nine times. The V call is TRBV5-5, the J call TRBJ2-3, with 14 bases matching TRBD2. This CDR3 is built from 16 residues. The J segment lost 6 bases and the V segment lost 2 bases, leaving 5 bases of the junction unmatched. The germline gives CDR1 SGHKS, CDR2 YYEKEE (reference sequence). The CDR3 protein is CASSFRLAGGLDTQYF. The CDR3 DNA reads TGTGCCAGCAGCTTCCGACTAGCGGGGGGGCTGGATACGCAGTATTTT.

The gene calls are TRBV19 and TRBJ2-7; D unresolved. The CDR3 contains 11 residues. V was trimmed by 4 bases and J by 3 bases, leaving 4 bases between them. CDR1 and CDR2 from the germline V gene are LNHDA and SQIVND (reference sequence). CDR3 coding DNA: TGTGCCAGTAGTACCTTCTACGAGCAGTACTTC. Protein: CASSTFYEQYF.

This clonotype was found many times. V and J are TRBV7-2 and TRBJ2-7; 8 bases agree with TRBD1. This CDR3 has 16 amino acids. Looked up from germline, CDR1 is SGHTA and CDR2 is FQGNSA. The V gene end was trimmed by 2 bases and the J gene end by 2 bases; junction bases not matched to a gene: 8. This CDR3 is CASSLRSGQATYEQYF. In DNA, the CDR3 is TGTGCCAGCAGCTTACGCTCGGGACAGGCTACCTACGAGCAGTACTTC. The full variable domain, rest sourced from reference TRBV7-2 and TRBJ2-7, is GAGVSQSPSNKVTEKGKDVELRCDPISGHTALYWYRQSLGQGLEFLIYFQGNSAPDKSGLPSDRFSAERTGGSVSTLTIQRTQQEDSAVYLCASSLRSGQATYEQYFGPGTRLTVT.

The chain couples TRBV7-8 to TRBJ1-5; 8 bases fit TRBD1. Looked up from germline, CDR1 is SGHVS and CDR2 is FQNEAQ. The CDR3 loop spans 15 amino acids. Unmatched junction bases numbered 10, after V lost 5 bases and J lost 7 bases. The CDR3 sequence is CASSPQTSGGQPQHF. The CDR3 DNA follows: TGTGCCAGCAGCCCACAGACGTCAGGGGGCCAGCCCCAGCATTTT.

This chain uses TRBV20-1 with TRBJ2-5; D may correspond to TRBD1 or TRBD2 (5 bases each). V gave up 5 bases and J gave up 5 bases, with 15 bases separating them. CDR3 size: 13 residues. Germline V lookup: CDR1 DFQATT, CDR2 SNEGSKA (reference sequence). The CDR3 region has the DNA TGCAGTGCTCCCGGGAAAGGGGAGGAGACCCAGTACTTC. Protein: CSAPGKGEETQYF.

In regard to this clonotype: With a much larger clone just one base away, this may be a read error. The rearrangement joins TRBV11-3 to TRBJ2-5, with a tentative D call TRBD2 (7 bases). CDR1 and CDR2 (germline): SGHNT, YENEEA. The CDR3 contains 15 residues. As DNA, the CDR3 is TGTGCCAGCAGTCGTACGTGGGGGGGCCGAGAGCCCCAGTACTTC. This codes for CASSRTWGGREPQYF.

This clonotype was counted at least ten times. The chain couples TRBV12-3 or TRBV12-4 to TRBJ2-6, with D unclear. The CDR3 is made up of 13 amino acids. The ends were cut back, 3 bases at V and 4 bases at J, with 4 bases in the middle. CDR3 coding DNA: TGTGCCAGCAGTTTGGGCGGGGCCAACGTCCTGACTTTC. Residues: CASSLGGANVLTF.

This clonotype was recorded many times. The rearrangement uses TRBV21-1 and TRBJ2-1. TRBV21-1 is classified as a pseudogene. This CDR3 is 15 amino acids long. The CDR3 region is CASSSRGIIYNEQFF. The DNA for the CDR3 is TGTGCCAGCAGCAGTCGGGGAATAATCTACAATGAGCAGTTCTTC.